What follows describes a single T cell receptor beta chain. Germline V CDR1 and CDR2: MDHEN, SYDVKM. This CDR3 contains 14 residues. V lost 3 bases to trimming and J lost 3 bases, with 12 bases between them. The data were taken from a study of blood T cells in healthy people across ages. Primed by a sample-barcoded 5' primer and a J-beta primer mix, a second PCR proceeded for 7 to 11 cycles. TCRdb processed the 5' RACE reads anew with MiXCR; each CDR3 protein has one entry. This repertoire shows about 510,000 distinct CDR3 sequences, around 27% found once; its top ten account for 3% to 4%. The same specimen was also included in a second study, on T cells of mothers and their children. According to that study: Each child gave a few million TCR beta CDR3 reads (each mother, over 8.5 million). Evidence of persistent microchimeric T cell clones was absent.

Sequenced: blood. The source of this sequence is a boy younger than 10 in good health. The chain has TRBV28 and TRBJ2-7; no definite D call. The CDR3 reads CASSFPPTDYEQYF. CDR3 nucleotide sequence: TGTGCCAGCAGTTTCCCACCGACTGACTACGAGCAGTACTTC. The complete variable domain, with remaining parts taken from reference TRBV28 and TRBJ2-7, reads DVKVTQSSRYLVKRTGEKVFLECVQDMDHENMFWYRQDPGLGLRLIYFSYDVKMKEKGDIPEGYSVSREKKERFSLILESASTNQTSMYLCASSFPPTDYEQYFGPGTRLTVT.